A single T cell receptor (beta chain) is shown here with its context. Its target is not known. The entry originates in a study of metastatic and nonmetastatic thyroid tumors. About the study: For malignant and benign thyroid patients, tumor or nodule tissue and blood were the sources whose repertoires were compared. Study-wide results and caveats: For both blood and tumor, malignant thyroid tumors reportedly showed significantly higher TCR beta diversity than benign nodules did.

Every patient was untreated before thyroid surgery. Authors' methods: Clinicopathological groups of papillary thyroid cancer showed CDR3 differences that were used to build a distant-metastasis classifier. TCRdb ran MiXCR on the PCR reads. TCRdb's processing, not the study's, gives the V and J calls here. The table records about 4,900 clones, 28% of them present only once. The germline V and J ends were trimmed by 3 bases and 0 bases, with 8 bases remaining between them. The germline V gene has CDR1 SNHLY and CDR2 FYNNEI. The CDR3 runs to 15 residues. Specimen: adjacent normal tissue. The chain uses TRBV2 and TRBJ1-4; D gene unclear. The clonotype comes from a female donor with papillary thyroid cancer or a benign thyroid nodule (not recorded which). Some clones in this sample may be carry-over from other donors' samples. The CDR3 spells CASSDGQTTNEKLFF. The CDR3 DNA is TGTGCCAGCAGTGACGGGCAAACAACTAATGAAAAACTGTTTTTT.